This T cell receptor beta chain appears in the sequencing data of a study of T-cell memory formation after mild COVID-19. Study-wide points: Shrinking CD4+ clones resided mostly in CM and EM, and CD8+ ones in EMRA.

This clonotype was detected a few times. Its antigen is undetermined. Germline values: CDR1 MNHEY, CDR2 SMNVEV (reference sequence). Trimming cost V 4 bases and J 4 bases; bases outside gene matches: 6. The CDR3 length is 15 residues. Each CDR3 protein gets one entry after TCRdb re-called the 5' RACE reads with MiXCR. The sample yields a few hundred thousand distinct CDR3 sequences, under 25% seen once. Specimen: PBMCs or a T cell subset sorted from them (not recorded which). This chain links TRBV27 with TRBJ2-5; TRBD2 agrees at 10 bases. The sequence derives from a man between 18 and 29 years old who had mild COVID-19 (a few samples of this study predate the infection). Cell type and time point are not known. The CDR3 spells CASSYRGLAIETQYF. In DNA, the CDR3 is TGTGCCAGCAGTTACAGGGGACTAGCGATAGAGACCCAGTACTTC.